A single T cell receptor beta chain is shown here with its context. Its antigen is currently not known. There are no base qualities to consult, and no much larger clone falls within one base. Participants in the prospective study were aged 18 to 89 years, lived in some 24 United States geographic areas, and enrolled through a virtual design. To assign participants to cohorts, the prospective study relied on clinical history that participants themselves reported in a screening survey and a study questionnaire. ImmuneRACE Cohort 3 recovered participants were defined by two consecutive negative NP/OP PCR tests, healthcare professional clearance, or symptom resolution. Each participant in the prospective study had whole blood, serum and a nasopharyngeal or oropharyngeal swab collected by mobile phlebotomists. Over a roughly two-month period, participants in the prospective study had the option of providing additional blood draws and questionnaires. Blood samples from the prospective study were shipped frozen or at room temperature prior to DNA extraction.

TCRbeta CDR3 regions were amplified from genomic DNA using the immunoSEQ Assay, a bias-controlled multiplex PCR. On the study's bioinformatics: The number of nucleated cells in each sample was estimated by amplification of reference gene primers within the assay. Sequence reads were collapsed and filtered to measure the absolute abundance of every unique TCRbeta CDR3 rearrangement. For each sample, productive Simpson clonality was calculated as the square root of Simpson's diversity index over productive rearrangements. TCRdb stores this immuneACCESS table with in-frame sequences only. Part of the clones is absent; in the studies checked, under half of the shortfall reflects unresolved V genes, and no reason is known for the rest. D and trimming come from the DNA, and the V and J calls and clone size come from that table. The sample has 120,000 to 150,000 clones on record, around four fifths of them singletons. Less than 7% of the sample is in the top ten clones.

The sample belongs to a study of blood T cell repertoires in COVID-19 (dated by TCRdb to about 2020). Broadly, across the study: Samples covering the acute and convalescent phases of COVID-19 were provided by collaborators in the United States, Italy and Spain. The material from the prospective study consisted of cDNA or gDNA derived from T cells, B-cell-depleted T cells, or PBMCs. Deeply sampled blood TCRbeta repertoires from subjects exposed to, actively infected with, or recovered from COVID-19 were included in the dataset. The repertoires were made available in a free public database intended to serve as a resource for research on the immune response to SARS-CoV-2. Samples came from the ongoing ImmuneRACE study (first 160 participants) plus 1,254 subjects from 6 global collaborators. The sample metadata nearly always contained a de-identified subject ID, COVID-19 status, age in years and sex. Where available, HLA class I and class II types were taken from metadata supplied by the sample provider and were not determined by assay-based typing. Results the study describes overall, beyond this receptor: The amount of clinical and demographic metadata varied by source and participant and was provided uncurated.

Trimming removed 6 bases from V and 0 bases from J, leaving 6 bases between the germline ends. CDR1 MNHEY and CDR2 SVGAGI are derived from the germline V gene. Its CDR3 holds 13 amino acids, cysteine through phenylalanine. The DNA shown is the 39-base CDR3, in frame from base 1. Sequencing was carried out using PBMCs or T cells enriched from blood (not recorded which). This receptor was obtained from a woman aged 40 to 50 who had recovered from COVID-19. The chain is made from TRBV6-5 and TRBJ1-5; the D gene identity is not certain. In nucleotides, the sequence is TGTGCCAGCAGACCTATTAGCAATCAGCCCCAGCATTTT. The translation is CASRPISNQPQHF.